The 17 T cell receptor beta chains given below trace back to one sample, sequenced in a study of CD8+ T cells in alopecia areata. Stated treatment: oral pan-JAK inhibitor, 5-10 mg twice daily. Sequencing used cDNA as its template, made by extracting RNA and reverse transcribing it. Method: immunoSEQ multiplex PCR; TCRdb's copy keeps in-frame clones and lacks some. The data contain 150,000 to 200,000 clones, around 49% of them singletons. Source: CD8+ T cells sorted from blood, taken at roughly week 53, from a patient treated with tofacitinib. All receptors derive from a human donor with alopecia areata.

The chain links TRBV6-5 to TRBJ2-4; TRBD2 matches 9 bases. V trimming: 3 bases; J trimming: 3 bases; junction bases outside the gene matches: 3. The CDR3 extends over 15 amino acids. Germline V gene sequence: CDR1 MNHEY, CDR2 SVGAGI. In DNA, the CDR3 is TGTGCCAGCAGTTATCAAGCGGGGGGCAAAAACATTCAGTACTTC. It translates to CASSYQAGGKNIQYF.

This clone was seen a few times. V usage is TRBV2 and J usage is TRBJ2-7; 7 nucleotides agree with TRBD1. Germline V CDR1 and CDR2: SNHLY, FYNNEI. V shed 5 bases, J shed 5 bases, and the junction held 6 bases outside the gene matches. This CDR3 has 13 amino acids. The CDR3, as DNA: TGTGCCAGCAGTCAAACGACAGGGCACGAGCAGTACTTC. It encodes CASSQTTGHEQYF.

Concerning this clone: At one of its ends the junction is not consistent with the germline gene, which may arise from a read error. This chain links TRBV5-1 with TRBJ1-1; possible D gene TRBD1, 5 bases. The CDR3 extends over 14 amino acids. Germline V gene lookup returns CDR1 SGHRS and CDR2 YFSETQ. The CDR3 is CASSLGRRGTEAFF. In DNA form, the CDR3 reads TGTGCCAGCAGCTTGGGGAGGAGGGGCACTGAAGCTTTCTTT.

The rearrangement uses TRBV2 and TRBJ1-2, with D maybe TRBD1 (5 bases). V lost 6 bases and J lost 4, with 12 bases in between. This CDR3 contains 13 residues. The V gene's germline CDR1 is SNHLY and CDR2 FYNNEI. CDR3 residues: CASSVATVYGYTF. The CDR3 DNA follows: TGTGCCAGCAGCGTTGCGACAGTCTATGGCTACACCTTC.

The CDR3 loop is CASSGGGPYEQYF. As DNA, the CDR3 is TGCGCCAGCAGTGGCGGGGGTCCCTACGAGCAGTACTTC. This chain joins TRBV5-1 and TRBJ2-7; TRBD2 agrees at 7 bases. Trimming cost V 5 bases and J 2 bases; bases outside gene matches: 4. Germline assignment: CDR1 SGHRS and CDR2 YFSETQ. This CDR3 has 13 residues.

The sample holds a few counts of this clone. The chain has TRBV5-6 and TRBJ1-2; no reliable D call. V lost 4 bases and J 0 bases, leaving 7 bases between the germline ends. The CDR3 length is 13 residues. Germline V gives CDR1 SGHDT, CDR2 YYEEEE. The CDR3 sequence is CASSVQPNYGYTF. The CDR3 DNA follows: TGTGCCAGCAGCGTACAACCTAACTATGGCTACACCTTC.

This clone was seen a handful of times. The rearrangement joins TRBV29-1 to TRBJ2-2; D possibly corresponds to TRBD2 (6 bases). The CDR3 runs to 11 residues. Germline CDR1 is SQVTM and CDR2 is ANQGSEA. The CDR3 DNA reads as TGCCTCGGGGGGAACACCGGGGAGCTGTTTTTT. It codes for CLGGNTGELFF.

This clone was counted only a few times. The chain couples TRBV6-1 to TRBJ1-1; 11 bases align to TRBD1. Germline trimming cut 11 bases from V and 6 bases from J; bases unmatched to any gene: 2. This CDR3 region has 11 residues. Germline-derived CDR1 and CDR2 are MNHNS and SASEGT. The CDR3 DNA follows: TGTGCCGGACAGGGGGCGGCTGAAGCTTTCTTT. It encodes CAGQGAAEAFF.

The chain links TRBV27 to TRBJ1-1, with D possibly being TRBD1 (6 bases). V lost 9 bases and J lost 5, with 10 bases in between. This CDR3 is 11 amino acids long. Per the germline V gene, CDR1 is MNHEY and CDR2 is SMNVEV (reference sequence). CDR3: CASGGGTEAFF. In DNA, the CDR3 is TGTGCCAGTGGAGGGGGGACTGAAGCTTTCTTT.

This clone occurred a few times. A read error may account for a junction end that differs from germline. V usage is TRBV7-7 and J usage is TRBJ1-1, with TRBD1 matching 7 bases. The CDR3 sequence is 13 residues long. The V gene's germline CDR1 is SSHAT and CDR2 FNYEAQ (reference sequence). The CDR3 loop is CASSLDREAEAFF. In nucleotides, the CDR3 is TGTGCTAGCAGCTTAGACAGGGAGGCTGAAGCTTTCTTT. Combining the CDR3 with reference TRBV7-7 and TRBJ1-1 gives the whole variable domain GAGVSQSPRYKVTKRGQDVTLRCDPISSHATLYWYQQALGQGPEFLTYFNYEAQPDKSGLPSDRFSAERPEGSISTLTIQRTEQRDSAMYRCASSLDREAEAFFGQGTRLTVV.

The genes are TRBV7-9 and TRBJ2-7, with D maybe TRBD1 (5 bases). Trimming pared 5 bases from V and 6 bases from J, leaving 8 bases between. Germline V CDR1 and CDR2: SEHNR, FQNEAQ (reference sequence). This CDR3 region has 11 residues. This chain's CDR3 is CASSQGFEQYF. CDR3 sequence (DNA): TGTGCCAGCAGCCAGGGCTTCGAGCAGTACTTC.

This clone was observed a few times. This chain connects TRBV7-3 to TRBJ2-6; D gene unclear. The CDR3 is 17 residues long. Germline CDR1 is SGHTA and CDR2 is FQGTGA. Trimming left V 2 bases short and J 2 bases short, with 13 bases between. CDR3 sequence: CASSLRPQFAGANVLTF. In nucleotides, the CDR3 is TGTGCCAGCAGCTTACGGCCCCAATTTGCTGGGGCCAACGTCCTGACTTTC.

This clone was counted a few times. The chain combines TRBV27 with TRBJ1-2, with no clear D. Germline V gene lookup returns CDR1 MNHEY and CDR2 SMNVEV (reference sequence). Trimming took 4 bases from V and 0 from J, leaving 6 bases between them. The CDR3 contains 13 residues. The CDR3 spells CASSYGANYGYTF. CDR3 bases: TGTGCCAGCAGTTACGGAGCTAACTATGGCTACACCTTC.

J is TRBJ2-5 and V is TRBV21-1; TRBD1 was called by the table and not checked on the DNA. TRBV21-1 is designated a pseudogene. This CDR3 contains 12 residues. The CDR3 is CASGGHQETQYF. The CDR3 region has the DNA TGTGCCAGCGGGGGACATCAAGAGACCCAGTACTTC.

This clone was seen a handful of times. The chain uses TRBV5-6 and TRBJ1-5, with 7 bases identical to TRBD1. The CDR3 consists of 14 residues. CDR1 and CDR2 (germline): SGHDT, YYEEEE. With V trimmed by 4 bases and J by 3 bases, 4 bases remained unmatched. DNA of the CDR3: TGTGCCAGCAGCCAGGGGGGCCCCAATCAGCCCCAGCATTTT. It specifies CASSQGGPNQPQHF.

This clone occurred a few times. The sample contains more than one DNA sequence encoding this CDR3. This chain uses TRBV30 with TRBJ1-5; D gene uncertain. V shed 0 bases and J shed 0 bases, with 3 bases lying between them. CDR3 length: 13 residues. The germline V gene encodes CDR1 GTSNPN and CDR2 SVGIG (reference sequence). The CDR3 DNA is TGTGCCTGGAGTGTCGGTAGCAATCAGCCCCAGCATTTT. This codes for CAWSVGSNQPQHF.

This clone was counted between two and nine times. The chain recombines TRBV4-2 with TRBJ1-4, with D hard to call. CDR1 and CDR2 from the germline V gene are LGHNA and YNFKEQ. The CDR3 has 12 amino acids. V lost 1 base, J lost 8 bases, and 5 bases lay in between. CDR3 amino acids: CASSQVGEKLFF. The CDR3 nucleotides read TGTGCCAGCAGCCAAGTTGGCGAAAAACTGTTTTTT.